This T cell receptor beta chain is drawn from a study of cytomegalovirus exposure and HLA in healthy donors (dated by TCRdb to between 2016 and 2019). Concerning the study at large: An earlier analysis of approximately 600 of the donors reported about 250 Gb of sequence data and more than 90 million unique TCR beta sequences from about 200 million T cells. Roughly 290 gigabases of sequencing data and 70 million to 100 million unique TCR sequences made up an early release that covered over 550 HLA-typed donors. The genetic ancestry cluster associated with self-reported Caucasian donors included about 84% of the roughly 390 genotyped donors. The study aimed to test whether cataloging public T cell receptors could reveal signatures of past pathogen exposure. The T cell repertoires of 666 subjects were profiled by immunosequencing and related to cytomegalovirus serostatus. Besides the first cohort of 500 to 700 subjects, a separate validation cohort made up of roughly 130 different subjects was used. The study combined high-throughput TCR immunosequencing, statistical association of individual TCRs with disease status, and machine learning to predict cytomegalovirus infection status. A later analysis re-analyzed previously published TCR beta repertoires from approximately 700 donors and added high-resolution HLA genotyping to study TCR occurrence patterns. Rather than drawing on any new phenotypic data, the later analysis identified candidate immune exposures from TCR beta sequences and the way those sequences occurred across donors. In an earlier analysis of roughly 600 of the donors, high-throughput TCR beta sequencing was used to judge whether each TCR beta V gene segment behaved as functional or pseudogenic. Donor age, sex, ethnicity and CMV serostatus were collected together with the repertoire data. A later genetic analysis took genome-wide SNP genotypes for about 55% of the 666 donors and used that subset as a discovery cohort. All discovery cohort repertoires had been generated using a single sequencing platform. HLA typing included class I and class II loci at four-digit resolution. The number of typed donors differed by locus: about 620-640 for A, B, C, DRB1 and DQB1; approximately 520 for DQA1; some 610 for DPA1; and roughly 470 for DPB1. Because of strong linkage in the cohort, four to six DR-DQ haplotypes were treated as single units for association and clustering. Among 300 to 500 genotyped donors of the cohort, an average of roughly 230,000 unique TCR beta nucleotide sequences was sequenced per donor, of which roughly 17% were non-productive. What the authors observed across the whole study: Because some donors lacked HLA typing at each locus, the association tests relied only on the typed subset. Several of the top co-occurrence clusters appeared to be linked to parvovirus B19, influenza, CMV and Epstein-Barr virus, according to a later analysis. Seventeen rarely observed V segments, including chromosome 9 orphons, were excluded from the earlier analysis of 550 to 700 of the donors because counts were too low. The classifier was reported to diagnose cytomegalovirus status with high specificity and sensitivity in both the original and validation cohorts. Roughly uniform sequencing depth across donors was assumed in presence/absence analyses, although this assumption may not hold. While some public TCRs were present in many individuals, most TCR sequences turned up only very rarely across donors. A later analysis associated 15,000 to 20,000 TCR beta sequences with specific HLA alleles at a false discovery rate of 0.05. In a later genetic analysis, a missense DCLRE1C variant was associated with V-gene and J-gene trimming of TCR beta chains, and the association was replicated in an independent cohort. Linkage disequilibrium might explain the correlated functional status among segregating V segments, but an unknown experimental factor could not be ruled out. The authors suggested that the approach could potentially be extended to other disease states and immunological phenotypes. A later analysis found that HLA-associated TCR beta chains were more clonally expanded and had lower generation probabilities than equally common non-associated chains. In a later analysis, TCR association rates were found to vary across HLA loci, with the most associated TCRs seen for DRB1 alleles and the fewest for HLA-C alleles. A further reported finding was that TCR beta sequences accurately predicted the HLA-A and HLA-B alleles for most subjects in the first cohort. The study gave a list of about 150 TCR beta chains associated with cytomegalovirus. In an earlier analysis of some 500 of the donors, most TCR beta V segments were observed in productive rearrangements about 87% or about 30% of the time, broadly matching IMGT annotations. A later analysis found that most CMV-associated TCR beta chains appeared HLA-restricted, with HLA associations seemingly driven largely by CMV exposure. Some IMGT-functional V segments, including TRBV6-2 and TRBV6-3, could not be distinguished by the 87-base-pair reads and were therefore excluded. A group of highly shared sequence variants was considered likely to be a technical artifact of the sequencing pipeline. A later genetic analysis reported fewer N-insertions in productive TCRs among donors in an Asian-associated ancestry cluster than the roughly 650-donor mean. CMV serostatus was the only immune exposure information available for the cohort. Three of the identified cytomegalovirus-associated TCR beta chains were confirmed in vitro to be specific for cytomegalovirus antigens. In this cohort, only TCR beta chains were sequenced, and detectable features were limited by the absence of alpha or paired-chain data. When HLA alleles, especially DR and DQ, strongly co-occurred, attributing TCR associations to individual alleles was difficult.

The cohort consisted of some 670 healthy bone marrow donors. Cohort members were all nominally healthy when sampled, although unrecorded immune exposures were likely present. The donor tested CMV seronegative and was one of the 352 seronegative cohort members. Each donor provided a peripheral blood sample, and peripheral blood mononuclear cells were used for TCR beta sequencing. Genomic DNA extraction from the blood cell samples was performed with the Qiagen DNeasy Blood Extraction Kit. CDR1 and CDR2 (MNHNS, SASEGT) derive from the germline V gene. The CDR3 holds 17 amino acids from the cysteine to the phenylalanine. Only CDR3 DNA is held: 51 bases, read in frame from base 1. The V end gives up 4 bases and the J end 6 bases, leaving 13 bases in the junction not matched to a gene. Of note for this clone: Which antigen it targets is not known. No qualities accompany the bases; no much larger clone lies one base away.

Libraries were built with the immunoSEQ multiplex PCR assay. A mixture of 60 forward primers for TCR Vbeta segments and 13 reverse primers for TCR Jbeta segments was used in the multiplex PCR. The CDR3 region of rearranged TCR beta genes was amplified from genomic DNA with a multiplex PCR assay. The amplified TCR beta libraries were sequenced on the Illumina HiSeq System as 87-base-pair reads. As for how the authors treated the data: A later analysis tallied tens of millions of unique TCR beta chains across the 640 or so repertoires, and some 10 million of those chains were shared by two or more donors. A nearest-neighbor algorithm error-corrected the raw reads and collapsed the reads into unique sequences, merging closely related sequences to remove PCR and sequencing errors. V, D and J gene segments were assigned by aligning CDR3 sequences to IMGT reference sequences. For a sequence to be retained, a match of at least six nucleotides to both a V gene segment and a J gene segment was required. A rearrangement counted as productive if the CDR3 had no stop codons and remained in frame with V and J, and every other rearrangement counted as non-productive. Following IMGT convention, CDR3 was defined as the stretch from the second conserved V-encoded cysteine up to the conserved J-encoded phenylalanine. The earlier analysis of about 620 of the donors excluded sequences that lacked an unambiguous match to a single V gene segment. An earlier analysis of fewer than 750 of the donors classified V segments as functional when productive rearrangements were above 56.7% and as segregating when the standard deviation between donors was above 5%. A statistical classification framework was built to diagnose cytomegalovirus status from the catalog of TCR beta chain sequences. In a later analysis, TCR nucleotide sequences were compared against IMGT/GENE-DB human TR gene sequences so that V and J genes could be assigned. A later analysis assigned CDR3 sequences and most-parsimonious VDJ recombination scenarios with the TCRdist pipeline. A later analysis defined each TCR beta chain by its CDR3 amino acid sequence plus V-gene family, and excluded reads lacking a unique V-gene family. A later analysis removed several hundred highly shared, low-generation-probability nucleotide sequences to deal with suspected cross-contamination and a sequencing artifact. In a later analysis, a clonal expansion index was calculated for each public chain from normalized within-repertoire ranks of inferred template counts. Generation probabilities in a later analysis came from a VDJ recombination model fitted to out-of-frame rearrangements, and those results were checked against IGoR. In a later analysis, hypergeometric tests were used to score TCR-TCR, TCR-HLA and TCR-CMV co-occurrence, with a repertoire-size bias correction applied to TCR pairs. False discovery rates were estimated in a later analysis by permuting HLA or CMV assignments 20 times. A later analysis grouped co-occurring TCRs with DBSCAN, adding TCRdist sequence similarity when clustering within HLA-allele-positive subsets. Repertoires with fewer than 30,000 or more than 120,000 public chains were left out of co-occurrence clustering, as were four to six repertoires with anomalous nucleotide sharing. TCRdb took this table from immuneACCESS and kept in-frame rearrangements with V and J called. Such tables lack part of the clones; where checked against another copy, unresolved V genes explain under half of the gap, and the rest is unexplained. V and J calls and clone size are given by that table; D and trimming were obtained from the DNA. The sample table holds around 100,000 clones, of which over 75% were seen once. The ten largest clones take up around 6.7% of the sample.

This receptor chain uses TRBV6-1 and TRBJ2-7; TRBD2 aligns with 12 central bases. Sequenced input: PBMCs. The source of this sequence is a man between 25 and 39 years old in good health and CMV-seronegative. For the CDR3, the sequence is CASSGLTSGSFSSEQYF. Read as DNA, the sequence is TGTGCCAGCAGTGGTCTGACTAGCGGGAGTTTTTCGTCCGAGCAGTACTTC.